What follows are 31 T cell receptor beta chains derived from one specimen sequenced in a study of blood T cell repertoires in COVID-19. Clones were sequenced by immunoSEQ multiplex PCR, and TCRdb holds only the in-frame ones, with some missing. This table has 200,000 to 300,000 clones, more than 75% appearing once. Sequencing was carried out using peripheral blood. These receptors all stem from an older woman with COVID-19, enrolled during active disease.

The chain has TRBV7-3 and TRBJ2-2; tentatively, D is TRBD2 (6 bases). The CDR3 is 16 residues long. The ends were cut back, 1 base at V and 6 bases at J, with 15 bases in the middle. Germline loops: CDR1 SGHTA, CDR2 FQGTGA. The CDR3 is CASSLIGGAGPGELFF. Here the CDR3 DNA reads TGTGCCAGCAGCTTAATCGGAGGAGCGGGCCCCGGGGAGCTGTTTTTT.

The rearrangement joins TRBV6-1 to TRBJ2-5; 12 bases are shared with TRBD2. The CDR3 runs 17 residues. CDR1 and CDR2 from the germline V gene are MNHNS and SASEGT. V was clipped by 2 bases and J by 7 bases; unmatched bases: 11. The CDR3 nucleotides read TGTGCCAGCAGTGAAATCCTGACTAGCGGGGGTCCGGGGACCCAGTACTTC. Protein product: CASSEILTSGGPGTQYF.

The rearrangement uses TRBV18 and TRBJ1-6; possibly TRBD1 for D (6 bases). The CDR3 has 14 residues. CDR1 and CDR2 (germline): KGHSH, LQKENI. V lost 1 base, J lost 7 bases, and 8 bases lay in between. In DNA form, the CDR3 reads TGTGCCAGCTCACCACTCCAGGGGAATTCACCCCTCCACTTT. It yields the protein CASSPLQGNSPLHF.

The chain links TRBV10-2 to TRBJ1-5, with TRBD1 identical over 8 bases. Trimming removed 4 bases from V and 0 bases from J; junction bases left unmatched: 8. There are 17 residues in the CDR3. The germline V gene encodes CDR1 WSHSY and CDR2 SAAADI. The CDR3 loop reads CASSGSDRGGSNQPQHF. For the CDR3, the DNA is TGCGCCAGCAGTGGATCCGACAGGGGTGGTAGCAATCAGCCCCAGCATTTT.

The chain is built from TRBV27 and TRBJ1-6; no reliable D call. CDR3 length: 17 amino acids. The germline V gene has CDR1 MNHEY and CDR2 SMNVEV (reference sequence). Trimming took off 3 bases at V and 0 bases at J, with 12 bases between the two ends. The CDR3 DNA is TGTGCCAGCAGTTTTTTGGGCAGATCCTCCTATAATTCACCCCTCCACTTT. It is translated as CASSFLGRSSYNSPLHF.

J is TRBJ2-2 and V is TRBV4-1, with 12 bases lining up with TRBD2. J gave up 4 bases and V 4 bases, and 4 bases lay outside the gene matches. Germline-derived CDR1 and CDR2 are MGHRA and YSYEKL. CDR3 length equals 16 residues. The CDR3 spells CASSLLAGGPTGELFF. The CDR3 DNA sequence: TGCGCCAGCAGCCTTCTAGCGGGAGGGCCCACCGGGGAGCTGTTTTTT.

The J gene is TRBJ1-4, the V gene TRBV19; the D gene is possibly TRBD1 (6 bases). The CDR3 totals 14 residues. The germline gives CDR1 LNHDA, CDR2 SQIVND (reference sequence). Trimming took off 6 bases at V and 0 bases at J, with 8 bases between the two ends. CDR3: CASRGGATNEKLFF. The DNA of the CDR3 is TGTGCCAGTAGAGGGGGTGCAACTAATGAAAAACTGTTTTTT.

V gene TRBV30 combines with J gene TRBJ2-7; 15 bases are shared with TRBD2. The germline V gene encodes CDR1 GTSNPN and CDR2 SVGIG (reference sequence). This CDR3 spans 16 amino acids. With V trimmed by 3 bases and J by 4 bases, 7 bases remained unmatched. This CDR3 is CAWSAGTSGRQYEQYF. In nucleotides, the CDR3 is TGTGCCTGGAGCGCCGGGACTAGCGGGAGGCAGTACGAGCAGTACTTC.

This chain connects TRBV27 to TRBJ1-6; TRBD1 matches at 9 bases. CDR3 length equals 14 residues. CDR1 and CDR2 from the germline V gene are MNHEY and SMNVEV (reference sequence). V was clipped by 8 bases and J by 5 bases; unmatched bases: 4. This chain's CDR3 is CASGGQGHNSPLHF. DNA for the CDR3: TGTGCCAGCGGGGGACAGGGCCATAATTCACCCCTCCACTTT.

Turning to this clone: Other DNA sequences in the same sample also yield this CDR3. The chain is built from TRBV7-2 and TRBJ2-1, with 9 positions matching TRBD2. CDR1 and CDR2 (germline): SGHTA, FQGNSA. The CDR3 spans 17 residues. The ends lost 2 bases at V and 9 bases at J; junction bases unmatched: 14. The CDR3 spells CASSLTGGRGRAGEQFF. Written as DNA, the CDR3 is TGTGCCAGCAGCTTAACGGGTGGGCGCGGGAGGGCCGGTGAGCAGTTCTTC.

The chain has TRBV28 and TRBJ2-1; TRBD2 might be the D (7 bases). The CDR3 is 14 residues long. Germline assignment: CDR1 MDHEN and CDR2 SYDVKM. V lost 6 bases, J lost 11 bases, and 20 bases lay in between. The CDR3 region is CASRGQGGASKQFF. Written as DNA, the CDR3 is TGTGCCAGCAGGGGACAAGGGGGGGCATCTAAGCAGTTCTTC.

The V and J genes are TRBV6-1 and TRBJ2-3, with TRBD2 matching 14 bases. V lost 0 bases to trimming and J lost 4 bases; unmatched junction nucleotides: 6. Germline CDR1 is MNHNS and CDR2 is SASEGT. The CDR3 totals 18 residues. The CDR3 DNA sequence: TGTGCCAGCAGTGAAGCCGGGACTAGCGGGAGTCCGCCAGATACGCAGTATTTT. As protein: CASSEAGTSGSPPDTQYF.

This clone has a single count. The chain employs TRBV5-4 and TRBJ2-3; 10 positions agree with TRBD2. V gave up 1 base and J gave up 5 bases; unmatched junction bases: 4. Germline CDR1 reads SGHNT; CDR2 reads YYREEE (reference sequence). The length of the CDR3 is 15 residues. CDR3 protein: CASSLSSSGRDTQYF. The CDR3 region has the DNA TGTGCCAGCAGCTTGTCTTCTAGCGGGAGAGATACGCAGTATTTT.

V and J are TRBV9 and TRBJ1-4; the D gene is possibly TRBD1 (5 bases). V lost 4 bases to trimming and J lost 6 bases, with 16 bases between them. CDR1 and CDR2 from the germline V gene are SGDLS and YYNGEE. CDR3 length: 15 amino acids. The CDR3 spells CASSKRDGGYEKLFF. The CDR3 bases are TGTGCCAGCAGCAAGAGGGACGGAGGGTATGAAAAACTGTTTTTT. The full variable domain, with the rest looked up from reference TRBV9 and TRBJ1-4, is DSGVTQTPKHLITATGQRVTLRCSPRSGDLSVYWYQQSLDQGLQFLIQYYNGEERAKGNILERFSAQQFPDLHSELNLSSLELGDSALYFCASSKRDGGYEKLFFGSGTQLSVL.

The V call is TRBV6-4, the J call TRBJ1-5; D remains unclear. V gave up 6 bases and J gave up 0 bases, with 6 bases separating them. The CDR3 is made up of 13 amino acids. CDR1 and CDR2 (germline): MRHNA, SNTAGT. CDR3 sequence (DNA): TGTGCCAGCAGCCCTTATAGCAATCAGCCCCAGCATTTT. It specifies CASSPYSNQPQHF.

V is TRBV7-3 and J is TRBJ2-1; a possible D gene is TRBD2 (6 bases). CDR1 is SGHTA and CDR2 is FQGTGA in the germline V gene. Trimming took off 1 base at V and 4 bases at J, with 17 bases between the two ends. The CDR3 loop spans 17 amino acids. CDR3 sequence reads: CASSLSPRAGSYNEQFF. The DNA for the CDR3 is TGTGCCAGCAGCTTAAGCCCCAGGGCGGGATCATACAATGAGCAGTTCTTC.

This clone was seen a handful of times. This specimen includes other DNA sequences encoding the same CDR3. CDR3 loop: CASSLSAYTEAFF. DNA of the CDR3: TGTGCCAGCAGCTTAAGTGCGTACACTGAAGCTTTCTTT. V usage is TRBV11-3 and J usage is TRBJ1-1; D is uncertain. The CDR3 extends over 13 amino acids. Per the germline V gene, CDR1 is SGHNT and CDR2 is YENEEA. Trimming removed 2 bases at V and 3 bases at J, with 7 bases between.

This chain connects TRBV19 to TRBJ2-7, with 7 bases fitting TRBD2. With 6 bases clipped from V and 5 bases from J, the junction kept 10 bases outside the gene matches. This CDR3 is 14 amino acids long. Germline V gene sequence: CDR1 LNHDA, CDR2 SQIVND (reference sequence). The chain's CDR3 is CASSARGGPHEQYF. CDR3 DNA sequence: TGTGCCAGTAGCGCCCGGGGAGGGCCCCACGAGCAGTACTTC.

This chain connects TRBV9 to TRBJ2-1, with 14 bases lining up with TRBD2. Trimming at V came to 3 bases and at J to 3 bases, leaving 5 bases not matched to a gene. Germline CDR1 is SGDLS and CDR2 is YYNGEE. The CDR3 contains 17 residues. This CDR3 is CASSGRGLAGDYNEQFF. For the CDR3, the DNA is TGTGCCAGCAGCGGCAGGGGACTAGCGGGAGACTACAATGAGCAGTTCTTC.

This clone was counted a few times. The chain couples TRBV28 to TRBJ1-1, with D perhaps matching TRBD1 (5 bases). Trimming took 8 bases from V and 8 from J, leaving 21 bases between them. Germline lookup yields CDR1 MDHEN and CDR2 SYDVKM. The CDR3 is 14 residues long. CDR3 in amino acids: CASRRDSLPGEAFF. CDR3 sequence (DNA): TGTGCCAGCCGCCGGGACTCCCTCCCCGGAGAAGCTTTCTTT.

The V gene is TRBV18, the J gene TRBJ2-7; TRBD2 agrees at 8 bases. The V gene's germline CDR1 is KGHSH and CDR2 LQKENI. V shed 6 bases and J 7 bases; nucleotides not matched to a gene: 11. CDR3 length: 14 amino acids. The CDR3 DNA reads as TGTGCCAGCTCCCGGGAGGGGGGCTTAGGAGAGCAGTACTTC. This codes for CASSREGGLGEQYF.

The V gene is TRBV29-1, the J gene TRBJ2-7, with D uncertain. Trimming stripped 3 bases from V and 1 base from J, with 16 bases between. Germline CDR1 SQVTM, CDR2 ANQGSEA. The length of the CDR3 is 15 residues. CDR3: CSVDSSLAGSYEQYF. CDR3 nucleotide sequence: TGCAGCGTTGATTCAAGTCTGGCAGGATCCTACGAGCAGTACTTC.

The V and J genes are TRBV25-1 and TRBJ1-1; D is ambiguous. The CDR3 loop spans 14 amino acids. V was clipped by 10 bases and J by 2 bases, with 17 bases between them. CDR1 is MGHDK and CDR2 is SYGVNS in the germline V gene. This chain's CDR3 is CAIETAGYNTEAFF. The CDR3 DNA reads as TGTGCCATCGAAACCGCGGGTTACAACACTGAAGCTTTCTTT.

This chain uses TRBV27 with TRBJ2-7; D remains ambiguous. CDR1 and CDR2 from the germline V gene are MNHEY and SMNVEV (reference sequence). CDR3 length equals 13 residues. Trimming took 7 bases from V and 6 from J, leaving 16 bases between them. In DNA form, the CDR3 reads TGTGCCAGCACTAGAACGTCACATAGCGAGCAGTACTTC. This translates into CASTRTSHSEQYF.

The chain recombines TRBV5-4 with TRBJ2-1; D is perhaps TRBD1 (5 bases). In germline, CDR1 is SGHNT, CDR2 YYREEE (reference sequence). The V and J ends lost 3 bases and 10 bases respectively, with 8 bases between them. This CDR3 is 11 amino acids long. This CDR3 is CASSSTAEQFF. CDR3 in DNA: TGTGCCAGCAGCTCGACAGCCGAGCAGTTCTTC.

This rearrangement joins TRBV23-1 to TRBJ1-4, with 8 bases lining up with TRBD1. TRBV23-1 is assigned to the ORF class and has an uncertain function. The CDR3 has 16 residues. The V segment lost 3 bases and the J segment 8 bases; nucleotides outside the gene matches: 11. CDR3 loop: CASSHGQGGGHEKLFF. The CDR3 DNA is TGCGCCAGCAGTCACGGACAGGGAGGGGGACACGAAAAACTGTTTTTT.

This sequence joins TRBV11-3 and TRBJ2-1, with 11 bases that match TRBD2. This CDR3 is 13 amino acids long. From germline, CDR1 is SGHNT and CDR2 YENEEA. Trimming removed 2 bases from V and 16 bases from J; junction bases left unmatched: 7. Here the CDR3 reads CASSLSLSGRVFF. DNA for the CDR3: TGTGCCAGCAGCTTATCCCTTAGCGGGAGGGTTTTCTTC.

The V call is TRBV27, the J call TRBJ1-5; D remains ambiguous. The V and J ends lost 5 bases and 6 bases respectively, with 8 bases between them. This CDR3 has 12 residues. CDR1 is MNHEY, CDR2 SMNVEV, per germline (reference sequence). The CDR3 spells CASSPAGQPQHF. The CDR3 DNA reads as TGTGCCAGCAGTCCTGCAGGTCAGCCCCAGCATTTT.

The CDR3 sequence: CASSPLPLGANTEAFF. The CDR3 DNA reads TGTGCCAGCAGTCCACTGCCCTTGGGGGCGAACACTGAAGCTTTCTTT. The chain uses TRBV6-2 or TRBV6-3 and TRBJ1-1; tentative D call: TRBD1 (6 bases). Germline CDR1 is MNHEY and CDR2 is SVGEGT. This CDR3 contains 16 residues. V was clipped by 5 bases and J by 1 base, with 17 bases between them.

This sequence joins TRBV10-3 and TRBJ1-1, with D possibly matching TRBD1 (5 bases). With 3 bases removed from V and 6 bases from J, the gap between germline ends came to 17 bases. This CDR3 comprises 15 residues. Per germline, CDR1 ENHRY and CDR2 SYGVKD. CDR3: CAISDSPRGYPEAFF. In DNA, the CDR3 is TGTGCCATCAGTGATTCTCCTAGGGGTTACCCTGAAGCTTTCTTT.

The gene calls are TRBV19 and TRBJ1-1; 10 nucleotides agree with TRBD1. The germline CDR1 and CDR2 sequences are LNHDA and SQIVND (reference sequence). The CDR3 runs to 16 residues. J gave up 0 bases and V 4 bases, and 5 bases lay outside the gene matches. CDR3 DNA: TGTGCCAGTAGTAGGACAGGGGGGCCGATGAACACTGAAGCTTTCTTT. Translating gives CASSRTGGPMNTEAFF.